This TCR beta chain was identified in a study of OX40 agonist ivuxolimab in advanced cancers. About the investigation overall: Ivuxolimab was a fully human IgG2 agonistic monoclonal antibody targeting the costimulatory receptor OX40 (CD134). Intravenous ivuxolimab was administered to patients every 2 weeks at six dose levels: 0.01, 0.1, 0.3, 1.5, 3 and 10 mg/kg. Among the approximately 50 dose-escalation patients, 19 had hepatocellular carcinoma, roughly 15 melanoma, 9 renal cell carcinoma and 9 head and neck cancer. A male proportion of around 81% and a mean age of about 60 years, ranging from roughly 23 to 85, were recorded for the dose-escalation cohort. Patients were allowed to have had prior anti-PD-1, anti-PD-L1 or anti-CTLA-4 therapy, and more than 35% of the dose-escalation patients had been treated with checkpoint inhibitors. Partial responses were achieved by three dose-escalation patients, of whom one had hepatocellular carcinoma and two had cutaneous melanoma. The point of sequencing TCRbeta in the periphery was to test whether ivuxolimab changed TCR sequence diversity and drove clonal T-cell expansion. The paper reports the monotherapy dose-escalation portion (N ≈ 50 patients) of the phase I ivuxolimab trial.

Trimming at the junction amounts to 5 bases on V and 3 bases on J, and the germline ends lie 16 bases apart. As encoded in the germline V gene, CDR1 is MNHEY while CDR2 is SVGAGI. The CDR3, from cysteine to phenylalanine, totals 15 residues. Only the CDR3 DNA stays, 45 bases, in frame from base 1. Comments on this clone: Its antigen remains unidentified. One base away there is no much larger clone; base qualities are not given.

Patients with a history of autoimmune disease or receiving systemic immunosuppression were excluded from the trial. Peripheral blood for TCR sequencing was drawn from every dose cohort at baseline, at cycle 4 day 1 and at cycle 7 day 1. The samples were drawn from a first-in-human, open-label, multicenter phase I dose-escalation trial of ivuxolimab. Adults with locally advanced or metastatic head and neck squamous cell, hepatocellular, melanoma or renal cell carcinoma were enrolled in the trial. Before TCR sequencing, CD4+ T cells and CD8+ T cells from peripheral blood were sorted into separate populations. Overall study results and their limits: After ivuxolimab, expanded clones were on average more numerous among CD8+ T cells than among CD4+ T cells. Low levels of normalized T-cell clonal expansion were also seen in some patients who did not respond. The antigen specificity of the peripheral T cells that underwent clonal expansion was not determined. Partial responders in the 0.1-3.0 mg/kg groups had among the lowest normalized peripheral clonal expansion, especially among CD8+ T cells. Clonal expansion of both CD4+ and CD8+ blood T cells was observed from baseline to week 6 at doses 0.1 to 3.0 mg/kg.

For sequencing of the TCRbeta CDR3 region, genomic DNA was extracted from the sorted cells. TCRbeta CDR3 regions were sequenced using the immunoSEQ Assay. In TCRdb, the immuneACCESS table is reduced to in-frame sequences with V and J assigned. These tables do not hold every clone; where another copy was compared, an unresolved V gene accounts for under half, and the others remain unexplained. This sample gives roughly 32,000 clones in total; approximately 78% of them show up just once. The top ten clones comprise over 2.5% of the sample. The sample here was CD4+ or CD8+ T cells sorted from blood, taken in a trial of the OX40 agonist ivuxolimab. Here the chain combines TRBV6-5 and TRBJ1-2; tentative D gene TRBD1, with 5 bases matching. The TCR comes from an adult with an advanced solid tumor such as melanoma, head and neck, liver or kidney cancer. DNA sequence: TGTGCCAGCAGTCGCCGGGACGGAGAATACTATGGCTACACCTTC. Translated, this is CASSRRDGEYYGYTF.